This entry features one T cell receptor (beta chain) sequence. Its specificity is not known. The germline V gene encodes CDR1 LNHNV and CDR2 YYDKDF (reference sequence). This CDR3 region has 16 residues. The V gene lost 0 bases and the J gene lost 8 bases, with 17 bases spanning the gap. This specimen belongs to a study of shared clonotypes between healthy human individuals. Study-wide results and caveats: Investigators collected only blood, and repertoires in tissues likely differ. A small donor pool kept down the genetic and exposure-history diversity that was represented.

Profiling relied on immunoSEQ multiplex PCR, and the TCRdb table lists in-frame clones only, not all of them. The data contain roughly 2 million clones, approximately 95% of them seen just once; the ten biggest clones take up roughly 0.13%. A split of CD4+ cells into CD45RA+ naive and CD45RA-negative memory subsets was performed. The V and J genes are TRBV15 and TRBJ2-1, with TRBD1 as a possible D gene (6 bases). What was sequenced was naive CD4+ T cells sorted from blood. Stated subset: CD45RA+ positively selected. The sequence was collected from a man between 18 and 29 years old in good health. CDR3 region: CATSRDDIRGSHEQFF. The DNA of the CDR3 is TGTGCCACCAGCAGAGATGATATTAGGGGGAGCCATGAGCAGTTCTTC.